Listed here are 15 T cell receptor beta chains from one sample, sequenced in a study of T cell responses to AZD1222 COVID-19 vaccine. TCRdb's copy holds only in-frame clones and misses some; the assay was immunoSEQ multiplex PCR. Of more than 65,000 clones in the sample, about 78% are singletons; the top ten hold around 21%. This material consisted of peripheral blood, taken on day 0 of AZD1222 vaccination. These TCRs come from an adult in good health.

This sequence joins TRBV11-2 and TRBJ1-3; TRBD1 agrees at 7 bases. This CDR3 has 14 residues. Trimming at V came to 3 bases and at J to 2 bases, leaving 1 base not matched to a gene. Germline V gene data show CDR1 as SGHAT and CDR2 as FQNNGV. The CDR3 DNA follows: TGTGCCAGCAGCTTTACAGGGGCTGGAAACACCATATATTTT. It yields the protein CASSFTGAGNTIYF.

Here the CDR3 reads CASSLHPSGGELFF. The DNA for the CDR3 is TGTGCCAGCAGCTTACACCCCTCTGGCGGGGAGCTGTTTTTT. The chain combines TRBV11-3 with TRBJ2-2; D gene ambiguous. The CDR3 has 14 amino acids. The V end lost 2 bases, the J end lost 7 bases, and 11 bases lay between the germline ends. Germline V gene sequence: CDR1 SGHNT, CDR2 YENEEA.

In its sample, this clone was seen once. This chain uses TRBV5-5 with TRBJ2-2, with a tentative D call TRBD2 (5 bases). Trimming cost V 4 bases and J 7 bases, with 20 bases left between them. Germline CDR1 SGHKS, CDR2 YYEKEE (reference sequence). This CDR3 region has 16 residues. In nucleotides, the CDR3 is TGTGCCAGCAGCCCTGCCGACAATCCGGAGGTCGGGGAGCTGTTTTTT. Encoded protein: CASSPADNPEVGELFF.

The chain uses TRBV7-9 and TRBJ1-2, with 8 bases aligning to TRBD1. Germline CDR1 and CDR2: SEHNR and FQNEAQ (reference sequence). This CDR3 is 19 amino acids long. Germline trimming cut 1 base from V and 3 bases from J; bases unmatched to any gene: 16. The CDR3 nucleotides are TGTGCCAGCAGCTTAGAAGGAGGGGTCAGGGGGCGCGAGGACTATGGCTACACCTTC. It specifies CASSLEGGVRGREDYGYTF.

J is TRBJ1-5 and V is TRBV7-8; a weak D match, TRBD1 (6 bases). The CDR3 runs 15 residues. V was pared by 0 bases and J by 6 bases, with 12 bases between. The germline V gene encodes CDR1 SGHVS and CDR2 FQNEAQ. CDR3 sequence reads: CASSLAANRAQPQHF. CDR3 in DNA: TGTGCCAGCAGCTTAGCGGCGAACAGGGCTCAGCCCCAGCATTTT.

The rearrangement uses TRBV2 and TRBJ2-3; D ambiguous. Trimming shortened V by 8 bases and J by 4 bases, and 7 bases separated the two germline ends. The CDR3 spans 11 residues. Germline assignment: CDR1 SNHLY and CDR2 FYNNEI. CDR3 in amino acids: CASLYSDTQYF. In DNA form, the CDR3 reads TGTGCCAGCCTTTACTCAGATACGCAGTATTTT.

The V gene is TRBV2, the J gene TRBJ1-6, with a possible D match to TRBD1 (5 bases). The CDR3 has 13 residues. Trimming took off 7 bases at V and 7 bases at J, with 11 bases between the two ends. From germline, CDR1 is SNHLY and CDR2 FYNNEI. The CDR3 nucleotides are TGTGCCAGCAAGACAGAGTCGAATTCACCCCTCCACTTT. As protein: CASKTESNSPLHF.

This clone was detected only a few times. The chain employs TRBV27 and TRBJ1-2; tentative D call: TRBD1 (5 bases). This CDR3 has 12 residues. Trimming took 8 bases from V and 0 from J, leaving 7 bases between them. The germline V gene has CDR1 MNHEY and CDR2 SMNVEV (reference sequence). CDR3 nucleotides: TGTGCCAGCCGGACATCTAACTATGGCTACACCTTC. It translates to CASRTSNYGYTF.

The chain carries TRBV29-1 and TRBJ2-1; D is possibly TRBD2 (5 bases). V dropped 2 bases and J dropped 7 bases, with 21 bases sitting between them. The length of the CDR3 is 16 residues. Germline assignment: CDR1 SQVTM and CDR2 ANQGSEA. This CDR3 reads CSVERLAPGLENEQFF. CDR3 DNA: TGCAGCGTTGAAAGGCTAGCCCCTGGCTTGGAGAATGAGCAGTTCTTC.

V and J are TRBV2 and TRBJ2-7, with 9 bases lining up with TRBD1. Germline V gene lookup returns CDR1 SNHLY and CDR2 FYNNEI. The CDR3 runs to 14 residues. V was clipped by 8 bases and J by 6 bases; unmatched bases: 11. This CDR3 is CASRTRTGDSEQYF. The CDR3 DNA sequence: TGTGCCAGCCGGACGCGGACAGGGGATTCCGAGCAGTACTTC. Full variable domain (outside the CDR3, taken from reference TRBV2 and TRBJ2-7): EPEVTQTPSHQVTQMGQEVILRCVPISNHLYFYWYRQILGQKVEFLVSFYNNEISEKSEIFDDQFSVERPDGSNFTLKIRSTKLEDSAMYFCASRTRTGDSEQYFGPGTRLTVT.

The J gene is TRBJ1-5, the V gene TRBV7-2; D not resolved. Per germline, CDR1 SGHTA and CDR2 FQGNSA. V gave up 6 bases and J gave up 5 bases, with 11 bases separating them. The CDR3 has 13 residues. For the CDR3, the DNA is TGTGCCAGCAGTACCCTATTTGATCAGCCCCAGCATTTT. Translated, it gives CASSTLFDQPQHF.

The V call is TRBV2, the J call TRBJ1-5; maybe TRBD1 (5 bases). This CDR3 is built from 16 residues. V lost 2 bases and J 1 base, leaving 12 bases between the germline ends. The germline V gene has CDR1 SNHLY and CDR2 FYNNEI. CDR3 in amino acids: CASSEQGRRSNQPQHF. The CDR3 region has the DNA TGTGCCAGCAGTGAACAGGGTAGGCGCAGCAATCAGCCCCAGCATTTT.

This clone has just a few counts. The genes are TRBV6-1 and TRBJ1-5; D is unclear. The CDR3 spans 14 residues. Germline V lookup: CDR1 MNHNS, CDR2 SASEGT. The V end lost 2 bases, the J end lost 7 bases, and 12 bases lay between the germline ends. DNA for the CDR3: TGTGCCAGCAGTGAATTCGGCAGGCCACAGCCCCAGCATTTT. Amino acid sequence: CASSEFGRPQPQHF.

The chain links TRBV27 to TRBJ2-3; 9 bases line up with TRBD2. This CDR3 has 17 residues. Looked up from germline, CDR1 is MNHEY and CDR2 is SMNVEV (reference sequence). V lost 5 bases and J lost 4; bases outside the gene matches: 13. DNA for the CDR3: TGTGCCAGCAGTCTCTTGGGCGGGAGGGCCTTCGCAGATACGCAGTATTTT. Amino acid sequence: CASSLLGGRAFADTQYF.

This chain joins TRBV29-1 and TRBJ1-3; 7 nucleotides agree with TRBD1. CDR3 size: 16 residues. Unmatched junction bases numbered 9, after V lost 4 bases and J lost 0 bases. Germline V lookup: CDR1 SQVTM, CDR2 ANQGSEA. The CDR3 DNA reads TGCAGCGTTGCGGACAGGCGGGACATCTCTGGAAACACCATATATTTT. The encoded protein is CSVADRRDISGNTIYF.